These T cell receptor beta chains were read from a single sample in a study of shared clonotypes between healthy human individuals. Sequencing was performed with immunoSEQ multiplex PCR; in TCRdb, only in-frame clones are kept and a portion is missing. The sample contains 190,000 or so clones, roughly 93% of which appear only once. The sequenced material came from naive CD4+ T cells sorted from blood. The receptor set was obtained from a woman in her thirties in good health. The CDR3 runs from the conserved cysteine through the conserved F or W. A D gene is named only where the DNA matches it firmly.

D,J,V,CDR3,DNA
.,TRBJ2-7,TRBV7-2,CASSLAASAPNYEQYF,TGTGCCAGCAGCTTAGCGGCTAGCGCTCCAAACTACGAGCAGTACTTC
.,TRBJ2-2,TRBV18,CASSPRGTGELFF,TGTGCCAGCTCACCACGGGGAACCGGGGAGCTGTTTTTT
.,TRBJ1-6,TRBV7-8,CASSLRTVRSPLHF,TGTGCCAGCAGCCTGAGGACAGTTCGCTCACCCCTCCACTTT
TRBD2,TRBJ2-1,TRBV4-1,CASSPVPGLVPDEQFF,TGCGCCAGCAGCCCCGTGCCAGGACTAGTGCCCGATGAGCAGTTCTTC
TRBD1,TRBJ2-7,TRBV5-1,CASSLTGQGIRYEQYF,TGCGCCAGCAGCTTGACTGGACAGGGGATCCGCTACGAGCAGTACTTC
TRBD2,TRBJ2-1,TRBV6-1,CASSGSKRKTSGGYNEQFF,TGTGCCAGCAGTGGCTCGAAACGAAAGACTAGCGGGGGTTACAATGAGCAGTTCTTC
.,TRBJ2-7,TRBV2,CASSPRVGDYEQYF,TGTGCCAGCAGTCCCAGGGTAGGAGACTACGAGCAGTACTTC
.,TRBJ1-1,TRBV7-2,CASSLVTWNSEAFF,TGTGCCAGCAGCTTAGTAACGTGGAATTCTGAAGCTTTCTTT
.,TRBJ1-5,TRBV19,CASSIPGYQPQHF,TGTGCCAGTAGTATTCCGGGGTATCAGCCCCAGCATTTT
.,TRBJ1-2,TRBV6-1,CASSLGTASNGYTF,TGTGCCAGCAGTCTGGGGACGGCTAGTAATGGCTACACCTTC
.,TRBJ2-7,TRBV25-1,CASLRPGPGADEQYF,TGTGCCAGCCTTCGACCGGGACCGGGGGCGGACGAGCAGTACTTC
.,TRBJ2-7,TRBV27,CASSRQGIRYEQYF,TGTGCCAGCAGTCGGCAGGGTATTCGGTACGAGCAGTACTTC
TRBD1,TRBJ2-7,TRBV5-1,CASRRQGDSYEQYF,TGCGCCAGCAGAAGACAGGGGGATAGCTACGAGCAGTACTTC
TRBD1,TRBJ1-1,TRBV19,CASSKGTGRMNTEAFF,TGTGCCAGTAGTAAAGGGACAGGGCGCATGAACACTGAAGCTTTCTTT
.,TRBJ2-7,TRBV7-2,CASSKEGGEQYF,TGTGCCAGCAGTAAAGAAGGGGGTGAGCAGTACTTC
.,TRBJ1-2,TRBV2,CASSLATTQAPGGYTF,TGTGCCAGCAGCCTAGCAACGACTCAGGCCCCGGGTGGCTACACCTTC
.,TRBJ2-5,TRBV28,CASSPQSRETQYF,TGTGCCAGCAGCCCCCAATCCAGAGAGACCCAGTACTTC
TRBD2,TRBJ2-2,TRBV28,CASTRGRGRAGELFF,TGTGCCAGTACCAGGGGACGCGGGAGGGCCGGGGAGCTGTTTTTT
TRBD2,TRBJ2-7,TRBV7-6,CASSPQLAETYEQYF,TGTGCCAGCAGCCCCCAGCTAGCGGAGACCTACGAGCAGTACTTC
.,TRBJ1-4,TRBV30,CAWAAGVTNEKLFF,TGTGCCTGGGCCGCCGGAGTAACTAATGAAAAACTGTTTTTT
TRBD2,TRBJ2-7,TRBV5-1,CASSLSGSLGYEQYF,TGCGCCAGCAGCCTGAGCGGGAGTCTAGGCTACGAGCAGTACTTC
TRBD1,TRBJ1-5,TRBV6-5,CASSPDRGRNQPQHF,TGTGCCAGCAGTCCCGACAGGGGACGCAATCAGCCCCAGCATTTT
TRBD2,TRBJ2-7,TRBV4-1,CASSQGASGIGRFDEQYF,TGCGCCAGCAGCCAAGGGGCTAGCGGGATAGGGCGGTTCGACGAGCAGTACTTC
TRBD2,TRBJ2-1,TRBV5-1,CASSSGLATYNEQFF,TGCGCCAGCAGCTCCGGACTAGCTACCTACAATGAGCAGTTCTTC